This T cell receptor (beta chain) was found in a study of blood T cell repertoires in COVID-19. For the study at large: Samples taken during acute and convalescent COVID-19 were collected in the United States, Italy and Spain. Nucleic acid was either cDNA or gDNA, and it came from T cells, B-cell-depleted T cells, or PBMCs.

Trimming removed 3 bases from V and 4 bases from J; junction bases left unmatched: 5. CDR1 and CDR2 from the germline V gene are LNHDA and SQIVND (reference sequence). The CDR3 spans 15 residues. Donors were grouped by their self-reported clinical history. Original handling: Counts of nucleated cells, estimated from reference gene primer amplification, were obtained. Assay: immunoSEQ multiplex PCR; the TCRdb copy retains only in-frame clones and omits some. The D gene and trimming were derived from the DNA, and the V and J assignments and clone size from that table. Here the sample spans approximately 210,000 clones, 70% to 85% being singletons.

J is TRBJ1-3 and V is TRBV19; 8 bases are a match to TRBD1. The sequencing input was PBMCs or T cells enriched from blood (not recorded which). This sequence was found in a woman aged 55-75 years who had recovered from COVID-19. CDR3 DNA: TGTGCCAGTAGTATTACGACAGGGGCCGGAAACACCATATATTTT. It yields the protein CASSITTGAGNTIYF.